This T cell receptor (beta chain) is drawn from a study of CD8+CD57+ T cells in acquired aplastic anemia. Looking at the study overall: The DNA of sorted CD4+ and CD8+ cells averaged 3.2 ug.

Investigators profiled TCR beta VDJ and CDR3 from genomic DNA template. TCRdb ran MiXCR on the reads and lists one entry per CDR3 protein. The sample gives about 160,000 distinct CDR3 sequences, around 45% of which show up once; 0.9% to 1.2% is in the top ten. Ten or more counts support this clonotype. CDR1 DFQATT and CDR2 SNEGSKA come from the germline V gene (reference sequence). The CDR3 extends over 14 amino acids. V gave up 5 bases and J gave up 3 bases, with 14 bases separating them. Sequences were obtained from sorted CD4+, CD8+, or CD8+CD57+ T cells (not recorded which) from PBMCs. This TCR came from a human donor in good health. The rearrangement uses TRBV20-1 and TRBJ2-1; D might be TRBD2 (6 bases). CDR3 amino acids: CSAGSLGLYNEQFF. The CDR3 coding sequence is TGCAGTGCTGGGTCGTTGGGACTCTACAATGAGCAGTTCTTC.